Listed here is a single T cell receptor (beta chain). This specimen comes from a study of blood T cell repertoires in COVID-19. About the study: PBMCs, B-cell-depleted T cells, or T cells were the source of the cDNA or gDNA that made up the material.

The assay was immunoSEQ multiplex PCR, and TCRdb's table has in-frame clones only and misses some. The repertoire holds 200,000 to 300,000 clones, approximately 83% seen once, with about 3.3% in the top ten. Germline-derived CDR1 and CDR2 are LNHDA and SQIVND (reference sequence). The CDR3 is 17 residues long. Trimming took 7 bases from V and 0 from J, leaving 16 bases between them. Recruits, aged about 18 to 90 years, lived in 20 to 30 US areas. Participant reports of clinical history set cohort assignment. Source material: PBMCs or T cells enriched from blood (not recorded which). The V and J genes are TRBV19 and TRBJ2-6; D is ambiguous. This receptor was obtained from a woman in her 40s with acute COVID-19. CDR3 DNA sequence: TGTGCCAGTACCCCTCGCGAGCGCGGCTCTGGGGCCAACGTCCTGACTTTC. Protein product: CASTPRERGSGANVLTF.